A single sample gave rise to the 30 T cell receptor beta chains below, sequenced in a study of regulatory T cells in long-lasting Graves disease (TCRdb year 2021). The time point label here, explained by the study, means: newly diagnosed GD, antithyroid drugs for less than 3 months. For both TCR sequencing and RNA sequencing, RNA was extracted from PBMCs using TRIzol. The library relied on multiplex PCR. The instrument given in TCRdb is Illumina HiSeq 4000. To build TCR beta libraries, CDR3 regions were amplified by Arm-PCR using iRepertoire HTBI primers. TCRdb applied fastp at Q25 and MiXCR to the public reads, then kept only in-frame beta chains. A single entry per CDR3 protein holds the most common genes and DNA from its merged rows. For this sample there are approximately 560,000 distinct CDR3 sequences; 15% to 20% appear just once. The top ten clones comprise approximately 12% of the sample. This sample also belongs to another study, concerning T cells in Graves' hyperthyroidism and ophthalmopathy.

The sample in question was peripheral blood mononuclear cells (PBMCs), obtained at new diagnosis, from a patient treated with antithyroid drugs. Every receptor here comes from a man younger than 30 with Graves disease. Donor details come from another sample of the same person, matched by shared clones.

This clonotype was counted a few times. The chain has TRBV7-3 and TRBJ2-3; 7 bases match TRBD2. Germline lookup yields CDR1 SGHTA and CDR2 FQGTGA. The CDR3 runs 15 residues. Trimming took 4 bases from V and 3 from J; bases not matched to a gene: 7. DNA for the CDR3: TGTGCCAGCAGCTCGGGGTCCGGGGGGACAGATACGCAGTATTTT. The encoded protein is CASSSGSGGTDTQYF.

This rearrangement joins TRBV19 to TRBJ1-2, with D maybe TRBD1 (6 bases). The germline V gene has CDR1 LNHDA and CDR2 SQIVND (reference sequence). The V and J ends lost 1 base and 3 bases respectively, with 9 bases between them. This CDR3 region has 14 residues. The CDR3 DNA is TGTGCCAGTAGTATAGGCGGGGGCGACTATGGCTACACCTTC. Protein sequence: CASSIGGGDYGYTF. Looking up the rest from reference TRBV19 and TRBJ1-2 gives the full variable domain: DGGITQSPKYLFRKEGQNVTLSCEQNLNHDAMYWYRQDPGQGLRLIYYSQIVNDFQKGDIAEGYSVSREKKESFPLTVTSAQKNPTAFYLCASSIGGGDYGYTFGSGTRLTVV.

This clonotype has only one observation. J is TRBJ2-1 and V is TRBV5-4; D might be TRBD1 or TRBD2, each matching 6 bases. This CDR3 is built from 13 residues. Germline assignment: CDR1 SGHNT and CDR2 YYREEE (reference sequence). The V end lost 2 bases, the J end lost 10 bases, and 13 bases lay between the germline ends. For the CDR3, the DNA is TGTGCCAGCAGCTTTGATGAGGGGGGCGAGCAGTTCTTC. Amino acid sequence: CASSFDEGGEQFF.

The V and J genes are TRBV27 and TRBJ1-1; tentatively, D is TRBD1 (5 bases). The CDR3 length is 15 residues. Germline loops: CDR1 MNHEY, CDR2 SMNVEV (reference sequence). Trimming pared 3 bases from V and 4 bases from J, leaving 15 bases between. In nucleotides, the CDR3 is TGTGCCAGCAGTTTGAGGGGCGCATTTAGCACTGAAGCTTTCTTT. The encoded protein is CASSLRGAFSTEAFF.

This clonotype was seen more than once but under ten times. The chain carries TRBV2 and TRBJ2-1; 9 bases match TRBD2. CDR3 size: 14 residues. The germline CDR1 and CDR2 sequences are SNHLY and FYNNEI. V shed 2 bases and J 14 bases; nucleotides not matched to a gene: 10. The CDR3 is CASSEIGTAGGEFF. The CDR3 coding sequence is TGTGCCAGCAGTGAAATAGGGACGGCGGGGGGGGAGTTCTTC.

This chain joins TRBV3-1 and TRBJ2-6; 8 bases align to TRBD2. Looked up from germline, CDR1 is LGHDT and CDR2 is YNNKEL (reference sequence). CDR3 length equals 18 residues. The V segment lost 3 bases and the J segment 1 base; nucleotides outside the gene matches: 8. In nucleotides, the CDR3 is TGTGCCAGCAGCCACCCCACTAGCGGCATATCTGGGGCCAACGTCCTGACTTTC. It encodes CASSHPTSGISGANVLTF.

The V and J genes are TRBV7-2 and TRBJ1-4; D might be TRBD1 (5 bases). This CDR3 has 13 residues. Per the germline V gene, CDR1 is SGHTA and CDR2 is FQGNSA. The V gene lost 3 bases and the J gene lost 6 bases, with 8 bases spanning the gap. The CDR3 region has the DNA TGTGCCAGCAGCTTCCAGGGTTATGAAAAACTGTTTTTT. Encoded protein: CASSFQGYEKLFF.

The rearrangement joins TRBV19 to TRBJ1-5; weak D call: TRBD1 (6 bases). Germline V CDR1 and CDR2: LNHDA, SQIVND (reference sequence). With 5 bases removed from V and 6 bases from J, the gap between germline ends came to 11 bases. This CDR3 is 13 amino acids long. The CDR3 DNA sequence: TGTGCCAGTAGTCCAGGGGACCGTCAGCCCCAGCATTTT. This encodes CASSPGDRQPQHF.

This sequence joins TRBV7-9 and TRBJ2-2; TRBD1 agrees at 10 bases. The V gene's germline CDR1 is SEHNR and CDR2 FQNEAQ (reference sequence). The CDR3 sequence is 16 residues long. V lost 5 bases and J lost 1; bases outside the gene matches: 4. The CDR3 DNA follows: TGTGCCAGCAGCCTAGACAGGGGGCGGAACACCGGGGAGCTGTTTTTT. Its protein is CASSLDRGRNTGELFF.

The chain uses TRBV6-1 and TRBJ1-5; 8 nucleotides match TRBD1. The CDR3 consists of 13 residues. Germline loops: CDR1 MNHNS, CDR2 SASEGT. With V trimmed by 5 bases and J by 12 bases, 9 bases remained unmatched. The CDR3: CASSSIQGGFQHF. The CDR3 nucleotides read TGTGCCAGCAGTTCGATACAGGGGGGTTTCCAGCATTTT.

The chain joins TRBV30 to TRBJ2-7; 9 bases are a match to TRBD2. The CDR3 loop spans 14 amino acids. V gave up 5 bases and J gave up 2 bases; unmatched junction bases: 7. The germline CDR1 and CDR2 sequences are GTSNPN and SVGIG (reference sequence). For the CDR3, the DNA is TGTGCCTGGGACTCGGCGGGAGGGCCCTACGAGCAGTACTTC. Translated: CAWDSAGGPYEQYF.

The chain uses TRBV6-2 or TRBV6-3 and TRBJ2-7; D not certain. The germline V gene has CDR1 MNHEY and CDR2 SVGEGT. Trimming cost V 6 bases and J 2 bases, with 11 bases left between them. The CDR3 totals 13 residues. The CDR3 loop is CASSWREPYEQYF. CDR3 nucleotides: TGTGCCAGCAGCTGGAGAGAACCCTACGAGCAGTACTTC.

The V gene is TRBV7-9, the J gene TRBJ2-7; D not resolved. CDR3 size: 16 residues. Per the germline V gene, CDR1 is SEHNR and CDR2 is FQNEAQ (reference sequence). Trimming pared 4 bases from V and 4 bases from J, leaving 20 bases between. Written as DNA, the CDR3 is TGTGCCAGCAGCTCCACTGCGCAGCCCCGACCTTACGAGCAGTACTTC. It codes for CASSSTAQPRPYEQYF.

The CDR3 DNA follows: TGTTTAGCGGGAGGGCTATACAATGAGCAGTTCTTC. Its translation: CLAGGLYNEQFF. The chain links TRBV7-9 to TRBJ2-1, with 11 bases fitting TRBD2. Germline V gives CDR1 SEHNR, CDR2 FQNEAQ (reference sequence). This CDR3 region has 12 residues.

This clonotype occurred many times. Here the CDR3 DNA reads TGTGCCTGGAGTTATAGCGGGAGTAGGGATACGCAGTATTTT. Its protein product is CAWSYSGSRDTQYF. V is TRBV30 and J is TRBJ2-3; 9 bases fit TRBD2. CDR1 is GTSNPN and CDR2 is SVGIG in the germline V gene (reference sequence). This CDR3 region has 14 residues. V lost 2 bases and J lost 6; bases outside the gene matches: 6.

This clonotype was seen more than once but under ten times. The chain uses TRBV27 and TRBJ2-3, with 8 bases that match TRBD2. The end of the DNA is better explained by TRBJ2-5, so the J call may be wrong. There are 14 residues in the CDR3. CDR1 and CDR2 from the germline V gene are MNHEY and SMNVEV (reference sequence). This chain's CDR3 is CASSTQRELETQYF. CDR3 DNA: TGTGCCAGCAGCACCCAGCGGGAGCTCGAGACCCAGTACTTC.

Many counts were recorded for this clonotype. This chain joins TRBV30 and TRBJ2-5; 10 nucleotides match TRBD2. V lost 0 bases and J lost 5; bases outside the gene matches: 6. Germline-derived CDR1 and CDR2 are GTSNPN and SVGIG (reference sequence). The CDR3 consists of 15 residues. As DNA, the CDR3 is TGTGCCTGGAGTGTACTAGCGGGAAGGGGGGAGACCCAGTACTTC. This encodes CAWSVLAGRGETQYF.

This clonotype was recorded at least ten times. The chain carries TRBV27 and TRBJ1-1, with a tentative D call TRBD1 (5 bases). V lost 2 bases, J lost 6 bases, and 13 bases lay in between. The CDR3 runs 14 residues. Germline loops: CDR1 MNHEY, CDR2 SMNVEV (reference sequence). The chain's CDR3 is CASSLIGRVAEAFF. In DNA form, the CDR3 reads TGTGCCAGCAGTTTAATCGGCAGGGTCGCTGAAGCTTTCTTT.

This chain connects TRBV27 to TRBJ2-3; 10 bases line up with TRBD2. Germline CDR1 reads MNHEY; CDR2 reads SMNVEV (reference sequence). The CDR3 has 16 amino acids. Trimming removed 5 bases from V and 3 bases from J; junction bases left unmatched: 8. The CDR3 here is CASSPLAGVGTDTQYF. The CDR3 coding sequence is TGTGCCAGCAGTCCCCTAGCGGGAGTGGGGACAGATACGCAGTATTTT.

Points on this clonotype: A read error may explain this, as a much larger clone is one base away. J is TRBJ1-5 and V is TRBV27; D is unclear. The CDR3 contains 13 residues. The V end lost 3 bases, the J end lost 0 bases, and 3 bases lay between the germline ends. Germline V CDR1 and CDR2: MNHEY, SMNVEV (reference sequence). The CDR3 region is CASSFCSNQPQHF. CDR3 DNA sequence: TGTGCCAGCAGTTTTTGTAGCAATCAGCCCCAGCATTTT.

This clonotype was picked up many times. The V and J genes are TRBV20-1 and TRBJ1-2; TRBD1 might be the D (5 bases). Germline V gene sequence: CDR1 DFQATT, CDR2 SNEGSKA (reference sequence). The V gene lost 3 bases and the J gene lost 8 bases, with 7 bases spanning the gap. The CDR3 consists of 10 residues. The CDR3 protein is CSASTGGYTF. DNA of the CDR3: TGCAGTGCTAGTACAGGCGGCTACACCTTC.

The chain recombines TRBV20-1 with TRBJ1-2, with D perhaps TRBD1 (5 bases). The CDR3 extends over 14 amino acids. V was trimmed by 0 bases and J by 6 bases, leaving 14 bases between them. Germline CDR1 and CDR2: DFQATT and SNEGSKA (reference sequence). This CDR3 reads CSARDQVPGHGYTF. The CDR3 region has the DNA TGCAGTGCTAGAGATCAGGTCCCAGGGCATGGCTACACCTTC.

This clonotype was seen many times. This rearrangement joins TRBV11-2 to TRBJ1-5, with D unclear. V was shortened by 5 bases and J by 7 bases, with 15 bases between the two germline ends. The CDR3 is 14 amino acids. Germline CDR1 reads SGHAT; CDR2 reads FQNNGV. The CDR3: CASSIGIGQQPQHF. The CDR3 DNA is TGTGCCAGCAGCATAGGTATAGGGCAACAGCCCCAGCATTTT.

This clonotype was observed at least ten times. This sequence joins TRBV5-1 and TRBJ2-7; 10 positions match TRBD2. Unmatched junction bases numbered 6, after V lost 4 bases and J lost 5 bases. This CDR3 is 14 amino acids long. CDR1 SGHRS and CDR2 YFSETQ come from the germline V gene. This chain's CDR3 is CASSGSSGRDEQYF. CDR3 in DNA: TGCGCCAGCAGCGGGTCTAGCGGGAGAGACGAGCAGTACTTC.

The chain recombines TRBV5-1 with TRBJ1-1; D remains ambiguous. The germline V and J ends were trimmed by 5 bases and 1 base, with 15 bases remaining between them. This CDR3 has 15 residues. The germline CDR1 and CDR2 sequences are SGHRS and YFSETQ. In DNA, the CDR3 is TGCGCCAGCAGTCCCACGGATAAATGGAACACTGAAGCTTTCTTT. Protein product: CASSPTDKWNTEAFF.

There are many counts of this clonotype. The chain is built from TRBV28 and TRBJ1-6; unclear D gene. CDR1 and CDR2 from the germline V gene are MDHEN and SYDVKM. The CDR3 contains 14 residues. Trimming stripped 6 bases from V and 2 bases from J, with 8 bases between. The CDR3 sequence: CASSGPTYNSPLHF. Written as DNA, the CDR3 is TGTGCCAGCAGCGGACCCACCTATAATTCACCCCTCCACTTT.

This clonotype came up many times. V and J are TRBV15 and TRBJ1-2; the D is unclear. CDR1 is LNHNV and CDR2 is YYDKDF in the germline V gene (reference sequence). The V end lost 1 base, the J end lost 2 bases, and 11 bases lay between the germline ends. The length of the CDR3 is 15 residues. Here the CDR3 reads CATSRAVSENYGYTF. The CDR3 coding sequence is TGTGCCACCAGCAGAGCAGTATCGGAAAACTATGGCTACACCTTC.

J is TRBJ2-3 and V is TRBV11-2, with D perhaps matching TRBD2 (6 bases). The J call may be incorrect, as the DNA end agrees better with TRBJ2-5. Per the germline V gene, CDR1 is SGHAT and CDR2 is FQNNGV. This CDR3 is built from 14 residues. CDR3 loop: CASSFINRRGTQYF. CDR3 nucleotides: TGTGCCAGCAGTTTTATTAACAGGAGGGGGACCCAGTACTTC.

CDR3 DNA sequence: TGTGCCAGCAGCGTCGGGACAGCTGAAGCTTTCTTT. Translated: CASSVGTAEAFF. The chain joins TRBV7-9 to TRBJ1-1; 7 bases fit TRBD1. CDR1 is SEHNR and CDR2 is FQNEAQ in the germline V gene (reference sequence). V was pared by 5 bases and J by 6 bases, with 3 bases of the junction left unmatched. The CDR3 has 12 amino acids.

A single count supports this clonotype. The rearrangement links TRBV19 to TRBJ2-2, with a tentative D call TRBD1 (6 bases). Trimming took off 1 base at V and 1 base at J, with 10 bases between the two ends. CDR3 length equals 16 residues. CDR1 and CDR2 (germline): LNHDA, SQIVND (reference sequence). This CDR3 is CASSIVETGNTGELFF. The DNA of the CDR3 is TGTGCCAGTAGTATAGTCGAGACAGGGAACACCGGGGAGCTGTTTTTT.